This paragraph covers one T cell receptor (beta chain) sequence. Clones were read by immunoSEQ multiplex PCR, and TCRdb kept only the in-frame ones, dropping some. The table records 150,000 to 200,000 clones, around 88% of them present only once. This sample was taken from a study of cytomegalovirus exposure and HLA in healthy donors. From the roughly 120-subject validation cohort, which was separate from the roughly 620-subject first cohort, the donors were drawn. V was clipped by 4 bases and J by 2 bases, with 12 bases between them. The CDR3 is 15 residues long. Germline-derived CDR1 and CDR2 are SGHTA and FQGNSA.

Sequencing was carried out using PBMCs. The sequence was collected from a woman aged 18 to 35 in good health and CMV-seronegative. V gene TRBV7-2 combines with J gene TRBJ2-1, with a weak D call TRBD2 (6 bases). Written as DNA, the CDR3 is TGTGCCAGCAGCTCGTACCGGGGGACCTACAATGAGCAGTTCTTC. Translated, it gives CASSSYRGTYNEQFF. The full variable domain, rest sourced from reference TRBV7-2 and TRBJ2-1, is GAGVSQSPSNKVTEKGKDVELRCDPISGHTALYWYRQSLGQGLEFLIYFQGNSAPDKSGLPSDRFSAERTGGSVSTLTIQRTQQEDSAVYLCASSSYRGTYNEQFFGPGTRLTVL.